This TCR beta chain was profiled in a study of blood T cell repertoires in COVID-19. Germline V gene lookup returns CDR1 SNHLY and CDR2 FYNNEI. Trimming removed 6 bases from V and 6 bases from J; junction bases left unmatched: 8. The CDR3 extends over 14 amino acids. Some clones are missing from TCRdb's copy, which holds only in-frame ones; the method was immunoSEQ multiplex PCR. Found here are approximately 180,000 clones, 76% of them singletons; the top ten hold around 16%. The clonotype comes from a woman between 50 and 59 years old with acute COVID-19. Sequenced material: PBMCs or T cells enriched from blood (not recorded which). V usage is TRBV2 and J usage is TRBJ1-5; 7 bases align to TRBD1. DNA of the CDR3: TGTGCCAGCAGCCCGACAGGGAGTGGTCAGCCCCAGCATTTT. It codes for CASSPTGSGQPQHF.